This T cell receptor (beta chain) appears in the sequencing data of a study of T cells in Graves' hyperthyroidism and ophthalmopathy. As for the study in general: Staff took peripheral blood when the initial diagnosis was made, before any treatment began.

TCR beta CDR3 region amplification was performed from RNA transcripts. The HTBI primer set served for first-round RT-PCR of the TCR CDR3. TCRdb re-derived calls from the multiplex PCR reads in MiXCR, one entry per CDR3 protein. The sample contains 550,000 to 800,000 distinct CDR3 sequences, 17% of which appear only once. There are many counts of this clonotype. Germline CDR1 SGHTA, CDR2 FQGNSA. V was clipped by 10 bases and J by 5 bases, with 20 bases between them. CDR3 length: 15 amino acids. It was considered stable Graves' hyperthyroidism when ophthalmopathy did not progress within 18 months. These patients, aged 18 to 65, had recently diagnosed hyperthyroidism lasting under 2 months.

Sequences were obtained from blood. The sequence was obtained from a man aged 50 to 60 with Graves' hyperthyroidism. The chain couples TRBV7-2 to TRBJ2-2; D may be TRBD2 (7 bases). CDR3 in amino acids: CATSKGGAETGELFF. DNA of the CDR3: TGTGCCACTTCAAAGGGGGGGGCAGAGACCGGGGAGCTGTTTTTT. The whole variable domain, filled in from reference TRBV7-2 and TRBJ2-2, reads GAGVSQSPSNKVTEKGKDVELRCDPISGHTALYWYRQSLGQGLEFLIYFQGNSAPDKSGLPSDRFSAERTGGSVSTLTIQRTQQEDSAVYLCATSKGGAETGELFFGEGSRLTVL.